This entry lists 8 T cell receptor beta chains sequenced from one sample in a study of spatial heterogeneity in lung cancer. The sample's time point: sample taken at primary tumor resection. Sequencing was performed on whole RNA extracted from tumor and nontumor lung tissue, or from frozen PBMC, and the material was left unsorted. TCRdb redid the calling of the 5' RACE reads with MiXCR, one entry per CDR3 protein. The data contain around 12,000 distinct CDR3 sequences, approximately 17% of them singletons. Sequences were derived from PBMCs, sampled at surgery. These receptors were collected from a male donor with early-stage non-small cell lung cancer.

This chain uses TRBV11-2 with TRBJ1-5; D might be TRBD1 (6 bases). Germline V CDR1 and CDR2: SGHAT, FQNNGV. The CDR3 length is 13 residues. The V end was cut by 1 base, the J end by 6 bases, with 7 bases between. CDR3 residues: CASSLGGRQPQHF. As DNA, the CDR3 is TGTGCCAGCAGCTTAGGGGGGCGTCAGCCCCAGCATTTT. The full variable domain, in which reference TRBV11-2 and TRBJ1-5 provide the parts outside the CDR3, is EAGVAQSPRYKIIEKRQSVAFWCNPISGHATLYWYQQILGQGPKLLIQFQNNGVVDDSQLPKDRFSAERLKGVDSTLKIQPAKLEDSAVYLCASSLGGRQPQHFGDGTRLSIL.

A word on this clonotype: This sequence may be a read error, since a much larger clone differs from it by one base. The V call is TRBV18, the J call TRBJ2-4; D possibly corresponds to TRBD1 (5 bases). Trimming left V 4 bases short and J 2 bases short, with 15 bases between. Germline V CDR1 and CDR2: KGHSH, LQKENI. The CDR3 consists of 16 residues. In DNA form, the CDR3 reads TGTGCCAGCTCACAACCAGGGCGGTTGACCAAAAACATTCAGTACTTC. Its translation: CASSQPGRLTKNIQYF.

This clonotype was counted at least ten times. The J gene is TRBJ2-5, the V gene TRBV7-6; D not certain. The CDR3 has 13 amino acids. V shed 6 bases and J shed 1 base, with 9 bases lying between them. The germline V gene has CDR1 SGHVS and CDR2 FNYEAQ. CDR3 region: CASSRRTQETQYF. The CDR3 bases are TGTGCCAGCAGTCGAAGAACCCAAGAGACCCAGTACTTC.

As concerns this clonotype: A much larger clone sits a single nucleotide away, making a read error possible. This sequence joins TRBV19 and TRBJ2-7; D gene ambiguous. CDR3 length: 14 residues. CDR1 and CDR2 from the germline V gene are LNHDA and SQIVND (reference sequence). CDR3 nucleotide sequence: TGTGCCAATAGTATCGCCGGATCGGAAGGAGAGCAGTACTTC. Translation: CANSIAGSEGEQYF.

This clonotype has at least ten counts. The chain joins TRBV7-8 to TRBJ2-1; TRBD2 agrees at 13 bases. The ends lost 5 bases at V and 8 bases at J; junction bases unmatched: 18. Germline V lookup: CDR1 SGHVS, CDR2 FQNEAQ. The length of the CDR3 is 19 residues. CDR3 DNA sequence: TGTGCCAGCAGCCGGCGGACTAGCGGGAGATCGGTAGGGTCGGATGAGCAGTTCTTC. As protein: CASSRRTSGRSVGSDEQFF.

V gene TRBV28 combines with J gene TRBJ1-6; D uncertain. The CDR3 runs 12 residues. V was trimmed by 6 bases and J by 9 bases, leaving 9 bases between them. The germline V gene has CDR1 MDHEN and CDR2 SYDVKM. DNA of the CDR3: TGTGCCAGCAGATTTATTTCTTCACCCCTCCACTTT. This gives the protein CASRFISSPLHF. Combining the CDR3 with reference TRBV28 and TRBJ1-6 gives the whole variable domain DVKVTQSSRYLVKRTGEKVFLECVQDMDHENMFWYRQDPGLGLRLIYFSYDVKMKEKGDIPEGYSVSREKKERFSLILESASTNQTSMYLCASRFISSPLHFGNGTRLTVT.

The V gene is TRBV29-1, the J gene TRBJ2-7, with 7 bases aligning to TRBD2. Trimming cost V 7 bases and J 0 bases; bases outside gene matches: 6. Looked up from germline, CDR1 is SQVTM and CDR2 is ANQGSEA. CDR3 length: 13 amino acids. The CDR3 region has the DNA TGCAGCGCCGTCCGGGACTACTCCTACGAGCAGTACTTC. Protein: CSAVRDYSYEQYF.

The chain carries TRBV7-2 and TRBJ1-1; 7 positions match TRBD1. V was pared by 5 bases and J by 3 bases, with 9 bases of the junction left unmatched. The V gene's germline CDR1 is SGHTA and CDR2 FQGNSA. The CDR3 loop spans 15 amino acids. The CDR3 loop is CASSPWTGLHTEAFF. As DNA, the CDR3 is TGTGCCAGCAGCCCCTGGACAGGACTCCACACTGAAGCTTTCTTT.